This T cell receptor beta chain was profiled in a study of blood T cells in healthy people across ages. The CDR3 totals 14 residues. Germline V lookup: CDR1 SGHTA, CDR2 FQGNSA. The V end lost 5 bases, the J end lost 6 bases, and 17 bases lay between the germline ends. A second PCR, run for roughly 7 to 11 cycles, used a sample-barcoded 5' primer plus a J-beta primer mix. Via MiXCR, TCRdb re-called the 5' RACE reads, giving one row per CDR3 protein. Among over 1,500,000 distinct CDR3 sequences listed, 39% were seen once. This clonotype was sampled from a human donor in good health. Sequencing was done on a sample of blood. J is TRBJ2-7 and V is TRBV7-2; D possibly uses TRBD1 or TRBD2 (5 bases each). CDR3 protein: CASSLRLQGAEQYF. CDR3 DNA: TGTGCCAGCAGCCTAAGACTTCAGGGAGCCGAGCAGTACTTC.